The rows below give T cell receptor beta chains drawn from one sample of a study of blood T cells in healthy people across ages. From the 5' RACE reads, TCRdb called clonotypes with MiXCR, one entry per CDR3 protein. The sample lists some 930,000 distinct CDR3 sequences; 25% to 30% were seen once. The same specimen was also included in a second study, on T cells of mothers and their children.

The sequencing input was blood. The receptors here all came from a woman between 40 and 50 years old in good health. The conserved cysteine and the conserved F or W are not part of the CDR3 here. The order of the fields is D gene, V gene, CDR3 protein. The D gene is left open where the match is weak.

>TRBD2|TRBV19
ASKRAGGYNEQF
>TRBD1|TRBV5-1
ASSPRQGVTGANVLT
>TRBD1|TRBV18
ASSPMGQGVSSPLH
>.|TRBV12-2
ASRFYRQGWREQY
>.|TRBV29-1
SVTGTLNYGYT
>TRBD1|TRBV13
ASSPMGQPLANEKLF
>TRBD2|TRBV3-1
ASSHPGTSGVETQY
>TRBD1|TRBV29-1
SVEGQGTGGIQY
>TRBD1|TRBV29-1
SVSQGARNSPLH
>.|TRBV11-2
ASRGKGEQF
>.|TRBV20-1
SASMFGGQGNQPQH
>TRBD1|TRBV6-5
ASSSPRQGALDGYT
>.|TRBV27
ASRASRSNEQY
>.|TRBV10-3
AIRGDTEQY
>TRBD1|TRBV12-3/TRBV12-4
ASSPRTGAGQPQH
>TRBD2|TRBV13
ASSPNRELAGYYEQY
>TRBD1|TRBV29-1
SVETNRGTGELF
>.|TRBV6-2/TRBV6-3
ASRSSSYEQY